A selection of T cell receptor beta chains follows, all from one sample in a study of Graves' ophthalmopathy and Graves' hyperthyroidism. TCRdb processed the multiplex PCR reads anew with MiXCR; each CDR3 protein has one entry. The repertoire holds about 550,000 distinct CDR3 sequences, with under 45% as singletons. Sequences were obtained from peripheral blood or thyroid tissue (not recorded which). Source of these receptors: an adult man with Graves' hyperthyroidism. Both conserved end residues are part of each CDR3. Fields, in order: CDR3 length, V gene, D gene, clone size, J gene, CDR3 protein, CDR3 DNA. D genes are given only for firm matches. The size entry is marked missing in some rows and otherwise reads once, few, many or a size class.

cdr3_length: 19; v_call: TRBV5-1; d_call: TRBD2; clone_size: few; j_call: TRBJ2-7; cdr3_aa: CASSLVGHLGTSGTYEQYF; cdr3_nt: TGCGCCAGCAGCTTGGTTGGACATCTAGGGACTAGCGGGACCTACGAGCAGTACTTC
cdr3_length: 15; v_call: TRBV19; d_call: TRBD1; clone_size: many; j_call: TRBJ2-7; cdr3_aa: CASSIAGTGLNEQYF; cdr3_nt: TGTGCCAGTAGTATAGCCGGGACAGGGTTAAACGAGCAGTACTTC
cdr3_length: 14; v_call: TRBV5-1; d_call: -; clone_size: many; j_call: TRBJ1-1; cdr3_aa: CASSLTYPDTEAFF; cdr3_nt: TGCGCCAGCAGCTTAACGTATCCGGATACTGAAGCTTTCTTT
cdr3_length: 16; v_call: TRBV24-1; d_call: -; clone_size: many; j_call: TRBJ2-5; cdr3_aa: CATSDLPGKGQETQYF; cdr3_nt: TGTGCCACCAGTGATTTGCCAGGGAAAGGTCAGGAGACCCAGTACTTC
cdr3_length: 15; v_call: TRBV20-1; d_call: -; clone_size: -; j_call: TRBJ1-2; cdr3_aa: CSASHGSTGDYGYTF; cdr3_nt: TGCAGTGCTAGTCACGGCTCAACAGGAGACTATGGCTACACCTTC
cdr3_length: 17; v_call: TRBV7-9; d_call: -; clone_size: few; j_call: TRBJ1-4; cdr3_aa: CASSLKGVSAYNEKLFF; cdr3_nt: TGTGCCAGCAGCTTAAAAGGAGTGAGCGCCTACAATGAAAAACTGTTTTTT
cdr3_length: 13; v_call: TRBV7-2; d_call: -; clone_size: -; j_call: TRBJ1-2; cdr3_aa: CASSRGSDYGYTF; cdr3_nt: TGTGCCAGCAGCCGGGGCAGTGACTATGGCTACACCTTC
cdr3_length: 17; v_call: TRBV6-1; d_call: TRBD1; clone_size: -; j_call: TRBJ1-5; cdr3_aa: CASTPVDLQGGNQPQHF; cdr3_nt: TGTGCCAGCACTCCTGTCGATTTACAGGGGGGCAATCAGCCCCAGCATTTT
cdr3_length: 12; v_call: TRBV27; d_call: -; clone_size: -; j_call: TRBJ1-1; cdr3_aa: CAISGEVSVAFF; cdr3_nt: TGTGCCATCTCGGGGGAAGTTTCGGTAGCTTTCTTT
cdr3_length: 15; v_call: TRBV4-1; d_call: TRBD1; clone_size: many; j_call: TRBJ1-1; cdr3_aa: CASSPQGQGGTEAFF; cdr3_nt: TGCGCCAGCAGCCCCCAAGGACAGGGTGGTACTGAAGCTTTCTTT
cdr3_length: 14; v_call: TRBV20-1; d_call: -; clone_size: many; j_call: TRBJ2-5; cdr3_aa: CSARVPGVRETQYF; cdr3_nt: TGCAGTGCTAGAGTTCCGGGGGTCCGAGAGACCCAGTACTTC
cdr3_length: 12; v_call: TRBV25-1; d_call: -; clone_size: few; j_call: TRBJ1-2; cdr3_aa: CASYGPNYGYTF; cdr3_nt: TGTGCCAGCTATGGACCGAACTATGGCTACACCTTC
cdr3_length: 15; v_call: TRBV9; d_call: -; clone_size: many; j_call: TRBJ2-7; cdr3_aa: CASSVDLGGTYEQYF; cdr3_nt: TGTGCCAGCAGCGTTGATCTCGGTGGGACCTACGAGCAGTACTTC
cdr3_length: 14; v_call: TRBV27; d_call: TRBD1; clone_size: -; j_call: TRBJ1-1; cdr3_aa: CASTRQGSNTEAFF; cdr3_nt: TGTGCCAGCACCCGACAGGGATCGAACACTGAAGCTTTCTTT
cdr3_length: 13; v_call: TRBV2; d_call: -; clone_size: many; j_call: TRBJ1-1; cdr3_aa: CASSELTGTEAFF; cdr3_nt: TGTGCCAGCAGTGAATTGACAGGCACTGAAGCTTTCTTT
cdr3_length: 13; v_call: TRBV11-2; d_call: -; clone_size: -; j_call: TRBJ2-7; cdr3_aa: CASSVTSYNEQYF; cdr3_nt: TGTGCCAGCAGCGTAACTAGCTACAATGAGCAGTACTTC
cdr3_length: 16; v_call: TRBV11-2; d_call: TRBD1; clone_size: -; j_call: TRBJ1-2; cdr3_aa: CASSLERSGGSYGYTF; cdr3_nt: TGTGCCAGCAGCTTAGAGAGGTCAGGGGGCAGCTATGGCTACACCTTC
cdr3_length: 16; v_call: TRBV12-3/TRBV12-4; d_call: -; clone_size: many; j_call: TRBJ1-6; cdr3_aa: CASRNWGEAVNSPLHF; cdr3_nt: TGTGCCAGCAGGAACTGGGGGGAGGCGGTAAATTCACCCCTCCACTTT
cdr3_length: 13; v_call: TRBV15; d_call: -; clone_size: -; j_call: TRBJ2-3; cdr3_aa: CATSRDGGSEQYF; cdr3_nt: TGTGCCACCAGCAGAGATGGGGGGAGTGAGCAGTATTTT
cdr3_length: 12; v_call: TRBV27; d_call: -; clone_size: few; j_call: TRBJ1-5; cdr3_aa: CASRATGQPQHF; cdr3_nt: TGTGCCAGCAGGGCAACGGGCCAGCCCCAGCATTTT
cdr3_length: 12; v_call: TRBV29-1; d_call: TRBD1; clone_size: -; j_call: TRBJ2-5; cdr3_aa: CSSTGARETQYF; cdr3_nt: TGCAGCTCAACAGGGGCTCGGGAGACCCAGTACTTC
cdr3_length: 14; v_call: TRBV5-8; d_call: TRBD1; clone_size: many; j_call: TRBJ2-5; cdr3_aa: CASSHRQGRETQYF; cdr3_nt: TGTGCCAGCAGCCACCGACAGGGCCGAGAGACCCAGTACTTC
cdr3_length: 13; v_call: TRBV2; d_call: -; clone_size: -; j_call: TRBJ2-2; cdr3_aa: CASIRRRDGELFF; cdr3_nt: TGTGCCAGCATCAGGCGGCGAGACGGGGAGCTGTTTTTT
cdr3_length: 18; v_call: TRBV5-4; d_call: TRBD1; clone_size: many; j_call: TRBJ1-2; cdr3_aa: CASSRGWGTGVRDYGYTF; cdr3_nt: TGTGCCAGCAGCCGAGGCTGGGGGACAGGGGTTCGCGACTATGGCTACACCTTC
cdr3_length: 13; v_call: TRBV29-1; d_call: TRBD1; clone_size: many; j_call: TRBJ1-4; cdr3_aa: CSVGGQGDEKLFF; cdr3_nt: TGCAGCGTGGGGGGACAGGGTGATGAAAAACTGTTTTTT
cdr3_length: 15; v_call: TRBV9; d_call: TRBD1; clone_size: many; j_call: TRBJ1-6; cdr3_aa: CASSKPGQGNSPLHF; cdr3_nt: TGTGCCAGCAGCAAACCGGGACAGGGAAATTCACCCCTCCACTTT
cdr3_length: 13; v_call: TRBV6-1; d_call: -; clone_size: many; j_call: TRBJ1-5; cdr3_aa: CASSDITDQPQHF; cdr3_nt: TGTGCCAGCAGTGATATCACGGATCAGCCCCAGCATTTT
cdr3_length: 17; v_call: TRBV7-9; d_call: TRBD1; clone_size: -; j_call: TRBJ2-2; cdr3_aa: CASSPPTGGVITGELFF; cdr3_nt: TGTGCCAGCAGCCCCCCTACAGGGGGCGTTATCACCGGGGAGCTGTTTTTT
cdr3_length: 10; v_call: TRBV29-1; d_call: -; clone_size: many; j_call: TRBJ2-2; cdr3_aa: CSVDSGELFF; cdr3_nt: TGCAGCGTTGATAGCGGGGAGCTGTTTTTT
cdr3_length: 15; v_call: TRBV12-3/TRBV12-4; d_call: TRBD1; clone_size: -; j_call: TRBJ2-7; cdr3_aa: CASSTGQGPSYEQYF; cdr3_nt: TGTGCCAGTTCAACGGGACAGGGGCCCTCCTACGAGCAGTACTTC
cdr3_length: 14; v_call: TRBV6-2/TRBV6-3; d_call: TRBD2; clone_size: few; j_call: TRBJ2-5; cdr3_aa: CASSYSPGGETQYF; cdr3_nt: TGTGCCAGCAGTTACTCGCCGGGAGGAGAGACCCAGTACTTC
cdr3_length: 16; v_call: TRBV5-5; d_call: TRBD2; clone_size: -; j_call: TRBJ2-1; cdr3_aa: CASSLSPGLADNEQFF; cdr3_nt: TGTGCCAGCAGCCTGTCACCGGGACTAGCGGACAATGAGCAGTTCTTC
cdr3_length: 14; v_call: TRBV7-9; d_call: -; clone_size: many; j_call: TRBJ2-5; cdr3_aa: CASTYSQGIETQYF; cdr3_nt: TGTGCCAGCACTTACTCCCAGGGGATTGAGACCCAGTACTTC
cdr3_length: 20; v_call: TRBV7-2; d_call: -; clone_size: -; j_call: TRBJ2-2; cdr3_aa: CASSFIRADTGTTNTGELFF; cdr3_nt: TGTGCCAGCAGCTTCATCAGGGCCGACACGGGCACAACGAACACCGGGGAGCTGTTTTTT
cdr3_length: 14; v_call: TRBV27; d_call: -; clone_size: -; j_call: TRBJ2-7; cdr3_aa: CASSLNGHIYEQYF; cdr3_nt: TGTGCCAGCAGTTTAAACGGGCACATCTACGAGCAGTACTTC
cdr3_length: 13; v_call: TRBV30; d_call: -; clone_size: -; j_call: TRBJ1-2; cdr3_aa: CAWRIRSDYGYTF; cdr3_nt: TGTGCCTGGAGGATTAGGAGTGACTATGGCTACACCTTC
cdr3_length: 14; v_call: TRBV20-1; d_call: -; clone_size: -; j_call: TRBJ1-5; cdr3_aa: CSASGRSLNQPQHF; cdr3_nt: TGCAGTGCCAGCGGCCGCAGCCTCAATCAGCCCCAGCATTTT
cdr3_length: 15; v_call: TRBV4-1; d_call: -; clone_size: many; j_call: TRBJ1-3; cdr3_aa: CASSQARGLGNTIYF; cdr3_nt: TGCGCCAGCAGCCAAGCACGGGGGCTTGGAAACACCATATATTTT
cdr3_length: 17; v_call: TRBV12-3/TRBV12-4; d_call: -; clone_size: few; j_call: TRBJ1-6; cdr3_aa: CASSSPQASSYNSPLHF; cdr3_nt: TGTGCCAGCAGTTCCCCCCAGGCGAGCTCCTATAATTCACCCCTCCACTTT
cdr3_length: 12; v_call: TRBV3-1; d_call: -; clone_size: few; j_call: TRBJ1-1; cdr3_aa: CASSQEGREAFF; cdr3_nt: TGTGCCAGCAGCCAAGAAGGCAGGGAAGCTTTCTTT
cdr3_length: 14; v_call: TRBV7-9; d_call: -; clone_size: many; j_call: TRBJ2-7; cdr3_aa: CASSSPGQTYEQYF; cdr3_nt: TGTGCCAGCAGCTCCCCGGGACAAACCTACGAGCAGTACTTC
cdr3_length: 17; v_call: TRBV2; d_call: TRBD1; clone_size: -; j_call: TRBJ1-5; cdr3_aa: CASSPLRGTGKHQPQHF; cdr3_nt: TGTGCCAGCTCACCACTCCGAGGGACAGGCAAACATCAGCCCCAGCATTTT
cdr3_length: 12; v_call: TRBV29-1; d_call: TRBD1; clone_size: -; j_call: TRBJ1-4; cdr3_aa: CSVETGQGKLFF; cdr3_nt: TGCAGCGTTGAAACAGGACAGGGAAAACTGTTTTTT
cdr3_length: 16; v_call: TRBV20-1; d_call: -; clone_size: -; j_call: TRBJ1-5; cdr3_aa: CSANVWTDGNNQPQHF; cdr3_nt: TGCAGTGCTAACGTATGGACAGATGGAAACAATCAGCCCCAGCATTTT
cdr3_length: 13; v_call: TRBV5-6; d_call: -; clone_size: many; j_call: TRBJ1-1; cdr3_aa: CASSLLPTTEAFF; cdr3_nt: TGTGCCAGCAGCTTGTTACCGACCACTGAAGCTTTCTTT
cdr3_length: 13; v_call: TRBV5-6; d_call: -; clone_size: many; j_call: TRBJ2-5; cdr3_aa: CASNMVGQETQYF; cdr3_nt: TGTGCCAGCAATATGGTCGGCCAAGAGACCCAGTACTTC
cdr3_length: 13; v_call: TRBV29-1; d_call: -; clone_size: -; j_call: TRBJ1-4; cdr3_aa: CSVEGLANEKLFF; cdr3_nt: TGCAGCGTTGAAGGACTAGCGAATGAAAAACTGTTTTTT
cdr3_length: 15; v_call: TRBV19; d_call: -; clone_size: -; j_call: TRBJ1-3; cdr3_aa: CASSIYRASGNTIYF; cdr3_nt: TGTGCCAGTAGTATTTACAGGGCCTCTGGAAACACCATATATTTT
cdr3_length: 13; v_call: TRBV9; d_call: TRBD1; clone_size: many; j_call: TRBJ1-1; cdr3_aa: CASSPPGGVRAFF; cdr3_nt: TGTGCCAGCAGCCCCCCAGGGGGGGTCCGGGCTTTCTTT
cdr3_length: 13; v_call: TRBV6-2/TRBV6-3; d_call: -; clone_size: -; j_call: TRBJ2-1; cdr3_aa: CATTTGTYNEQFF; cdr3_nt: TGTGCCACCACAACCGGGACCTACAATGAGCAGTTCTTC
cdr3_length: 15; v_call: TRBV2; d_call: TRBD1; clone_size: -; j_call: TRBJ1-1; cdr3_aa: CASSEDRDRSTEAFF; cdr3_nt: TGTGCCAGCAGTGAAGATAGGGACAGGAGCACTGAAGCTTTCTTT
cdr3_length: 13; v_call: TRBV29-1; d_call: TRBD1; clone_size: many; j_call: TRBJ1-4; cdr3_aa: CSVGEGGGEKLFF; cdr3_nt: TGCAGCGTTGGGGAAGGGGGCGGTGAAAAACTGTTTTTT
cdr3_length: 17; v_call: TRBV6-1; d_call: TRBD1; clone_size: few; j_call: TRBJ1-5; cdr3_aa: CASRLGQRVHSNQPQHF; cdr3_nt: TGTGCCAGCAGGCTGGGACAGAGGGTCCATAGCAATCAGCCCCAGCATTTT
cdr3_length: 15; v_call: TRBV7-9; d_call: TRBD2; clone_size: -; j_call: TRBJ2-3; cdr3_aa: CASSFRLAGADTQYF; cdr3_nt: TGTGCCAGCAGCTTTCGACTAGCGGGAGCTGATACGCAGTATTTT
cdr3_length: 14; v_call: TRBV7-2; d_call: TRBD2; clone_size: -; j_call: TRBJ2-7; cdr3_aa: CASRRTSAAYEQYF; cdr3_nt: TGTGCCAGCAGAAGAACTAGCGCAGCCTACGAGCAGTACTTC